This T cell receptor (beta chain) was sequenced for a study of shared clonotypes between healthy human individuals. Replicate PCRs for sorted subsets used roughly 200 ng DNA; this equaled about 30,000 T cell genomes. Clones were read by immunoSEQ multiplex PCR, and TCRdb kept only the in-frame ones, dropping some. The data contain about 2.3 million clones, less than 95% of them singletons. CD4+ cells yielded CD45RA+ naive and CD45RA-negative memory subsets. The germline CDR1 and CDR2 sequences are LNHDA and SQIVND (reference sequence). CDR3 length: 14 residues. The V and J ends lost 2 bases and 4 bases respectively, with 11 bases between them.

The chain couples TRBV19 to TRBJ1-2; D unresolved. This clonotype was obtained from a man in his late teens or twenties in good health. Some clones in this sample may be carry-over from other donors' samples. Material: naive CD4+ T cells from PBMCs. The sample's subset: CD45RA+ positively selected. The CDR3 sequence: CASSIIQMSYGYTF. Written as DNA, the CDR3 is TGTGCCAGTAGTATAATTCAGATGTCCTATGGCTACACCTTC.